This T cell receptor beta chain emerged from a study of blood T cell repertoires in COVID-19. With 3 bases removed from V and 7 bases from J, the gap between germline ends came to 25 bases. CDR1 and CDR2 (germline): DFQATT, SNEGSKA (reference sequence). There are 17 residues in the CDR3. Clones were sequenced by immunoSEQ multiplex PCR, and TCRdb holds only the in-frame ones, with some missing. The sample consists of more than 55,000 clones, over 70% of them appearing once. The chain uses TRBV20-1 and TRBJ2-1; tentative D call: TRBD2 (6 bases). Material: peripheral blood. The source is a man aged 55 to 69 with acute or convalescent COVID-19. This chain's CDR3 is CSASTTPGTSKSNEQFF. DNA of the CDR3: TGCAGTGCTAGTACCACCCCCGGGACTTCCAAATCAAATGAGCAGTTCTTC.